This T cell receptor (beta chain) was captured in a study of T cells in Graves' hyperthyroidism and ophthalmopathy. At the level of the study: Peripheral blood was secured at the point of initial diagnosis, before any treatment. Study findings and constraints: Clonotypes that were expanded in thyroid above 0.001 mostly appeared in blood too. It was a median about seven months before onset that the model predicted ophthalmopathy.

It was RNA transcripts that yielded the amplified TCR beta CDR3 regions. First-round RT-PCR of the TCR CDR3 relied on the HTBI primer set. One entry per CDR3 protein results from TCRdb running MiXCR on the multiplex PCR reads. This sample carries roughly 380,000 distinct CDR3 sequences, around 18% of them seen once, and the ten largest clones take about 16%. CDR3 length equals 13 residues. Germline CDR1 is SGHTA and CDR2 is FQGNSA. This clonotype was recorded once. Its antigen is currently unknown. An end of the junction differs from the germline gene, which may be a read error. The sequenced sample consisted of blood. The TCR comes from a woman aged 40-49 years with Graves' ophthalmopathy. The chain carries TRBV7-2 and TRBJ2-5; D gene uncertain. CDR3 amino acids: CASSIAAPETQYF. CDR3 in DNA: TGTGCCAGCAGCATAGCAGCCCCAGAGACCCAGTACTTC.